The 28 T cell receptor beta chains below all came from one sample that was sequenced in a study of response to subunit inactivated influenza vaccine. TCRdb re-derived calls from the RT-PCR reads in MiXCR, one entry per CDR3 protein. The data contain some 200,000 distinct CDR3 sequences, more than 10% of them singletons. This sample was shared with a second study, whose subject was T cells expressing NK-cell markers. That work states: Synthesis of TCR beta cDNA relied on 5'RACE template switching carrying UMIs.

Sample: CD8+ T cells sorted from PBMCs, taken 12 days after vaccination. The source of these receptors is a man over 45 who received an inactivated influenza vaccine.

This clonotype was counted between two and nine times. The chain's CDR3 is CASSYPGQGHEQYF. CDR3 sequence (DNA): TGTGCCAGCAGTTATCCGGGACAGGGCCACGAGCAGTACTTC. This chain uses TRBV12-3 or TRBV12-4 with TRBJ2-7; 9 bases line up with TRBD1. Trimming removed 4 bases from V and 5 bases from J; junction bases left unmatched: 6. The CDR3 runs 14 residues.

This chain joins TRBV20-1 and TRBJ2-1, with 7 bases aligning to TRBD2. V dropped 0 bases and J dropped 6; count of bases not matched to a gene: 8. Per the germline V gene, CDR1 is DFQATT and CDR2 is SNEGSKA (reference sequence). The CDR3 extends over 15 amino acids. CDR3 in DNA: TGCAGTGCTAGAGATCGCAGCGGGAAGGTCAATGAGCAGTTCTTC. Residues: CSARDRSGKVNEQFF.

The V and J genes are TRBV28 and TRBJ2-2; D ambiguous. Per the germline V gene, CDR1 is MDHEN and CDR2 is SYDVKM. The V and J ends lost 2 bases and 0 bases respectively, with 10 bases between them. The CDR3 consists of 16 residues. The CDR3 spells CASSLPPWANTGELFF. The CDR3 bases are TGTGCCAGCAGTTTACCCCCCTGGGCGAACACCGGGGAGCTGTTTTTT.

The chain recombines TRBV24-1 with TRBJ2-7; no definite D call. This CDR3 contains 12 residues. V lost 0 bases, J lost 6 bases, and 5 bases lay in between. Looked up from germline, CDR1 is KGHDR and CDR2 is SFDVKD. The CDR3 region is CATSDLWGEQYF. The CDR3, as DNA: TGTGCCACCAGTGATTTGTGGGGCGAGCAGTACTTC.

This clonotype was counted a few times. The V and J genes are TRBV11-2 and TRBJ2-1; the D gene is possibly TRBD1 (5 bases). Deletions cut 2 bases from V and 2 bases from J, with 13 bases between. This CDR3 has 16 amino acids. Germline V gene sequence: CDR1 SGHAT, CDR2 FQNNGV. CDR3 nucleotide sequence: TGTGCCAGCAGCTTATTAGGGCAGGGAACCTACAATGAGCAGTTCTTC. This translates into CASSLLGQGTYNEQFF.

This clonotype occurred many times. This sequence joins TRBV28 and TRBJ2-7, with TRBD1 matching over 7 bases. Germline assignment: CDR1 MDHEN and CDR2 SYDVKM. The CDR3 has 14 amino acids. V trimming: 6 bases; J trimming: 4 bases; junction bases outside the gene matches: 9. CDR3 DNA sequence: TGTGCCAGCAGGGCCACGGGACAGTCTTACGAGCAGTACTTC. It specifies CASRATGQSYEQYF.

Concerning this clonotype: The junction departs from the called germline gene at one end, perhaps through a read error. V usage is TRBV12-3 or TRBV12-4 and J usage is TRBJ2-1; D remains unclear. The CDR3 is made up of 19 amino acids. Written as DNA, the CDR3 is TGTGCCCGCAGTTTTCACCCAACAACGAGACCCTTTTCTCTATATGAGCAGTTCTTC. Protein: CARSFHPTTRPFSLYEQFF.

The chain recombines TRBV4-3 with TRBJ2-1; 13 bases align to TRBD2. The germline V gene encodes CDR1 LGHNA and CDR2 YSLEER. The CDR3 spans 15 residues. J was trimmed by 7 bases and V by 2 bases; bases with no gene match: 2. The chain's CDR3 is CASSQSGLAGNEQFF. The CDR3 nucleotides are TGCGCCAGCAGCCAATCGGGACTAGCGGGAAATGAGCAGTTCTTC.

The chain carries TRBV10-3 and TRBJ2-7; D may be TRBD2 (5 bases). The CDR3 sequence is 11 residues long. CDR1 is ENHRY and CDR2 is SYGVKD in the germline V gene. The V and J ends lost 6 bases and 2 bases respectively, with 5 bases between them. In DNA, the CDR3 is TGTGCCATCAGCGGGGCCTACGAGCAGTACTTC. Protein sequence: CAISGAYEQYF.

About this clonotype: The junction shows a germline mismatch at one end, possibly a read error. V gene TRBV28 combines with J gene TRBJ2-3, with TRBD1 as a possible D gene (5 bases). The CDR3 has 14 residues. Germline V gives CDR1 MDHEN, CDR2 SYDVKM. The CDR3 nucleotides are TGTGCCGGCAGTTTATCCAGGGTCACAGGTACGCAGTATTTT. It yields the protein CAGSLSRVTGTQYF.

Points on this clonotype: One end of the junction does not line up with germline, which may come from a read error. J is TRBJ2-1 and V is TRBV29-1, with D possibly TRBD2 on 6 matching bases. Germline-derived CDR1 and CDR2 are SQVTM and ANQGSEA. The CDR3 is made up of 14 amino acids. Here the CDR3 DNA reads TGCAGAGTTGATTCGCCTAGCGCGGCCAATGAGCAGTTCTTC. This gives the protein CRVDSPSAANEQFF.

The rearrangement joins TRBV24-1 to TRBJ2-7, with 9 positions matching TRBD1. The CDR3 consists of 17 residues. In germline, CDR1 is KGHDR, CDR2 SFDVKD. V lost 5 bases, J lost 8 bases, and 18 bases stayed unmatched. The CDR3 protein is CATSGSGPGQGGTKQYF. The CDR3 DNA follows: TGTGCCACCAGTGGTAGCGGGCCGGGACAGGGAGGGACCAAGCAGTACTTC.

The rearrangement links TRBV24-1 to TRBJ1-1; 10 positions agree with TRBD1. The CDR3 runs to 13 residues. The germline gives CDR1 KGHDR, CDR2 SFDVKD. J lost 5 bases, V lost 7 bases, and 3 bases had no gene match. CDR3 bases: TGTGCCACCAGCCGGGACAGGGGAACTGAAGCTTTCTTT. Translated: CATSRDRGTEAFF.

J is TRBJ2-1 and V is TRBV9; 9 nucleotides agree with TRBD1. With 4 bases clipped from V and 7 bases from J, the junction kept 6 bases outside the gene matches. CDR3 length: 14 residues. Per germline, CDR1 SGDLS and CDR2 YYNGEE. The CDR3 reads CASSKTGGENEQFF. In DNA, the CDR3 is TGTGCCAGCAGCAAGACAGGGGGGGAGAATGAGCAGTTCTTC.

The CDR3 loop reads CASSQDLFQGTTGANVLTF. CDR3 in DNA: TGCGCCAGCAGCCAAGATCTGTTCCAGGGCACGACTGGGGCCAACGTCCTGACTTTC. V is TRBV4-3 and J is TRBJ2-6; D might be TRBD1 (5 bases). The CDR3 runs to 19 residues. The V end was cut by 0 bases, the J end by 2 bases, with 17 bases between. Germline assignment: CDR1 LGHNA and CDR2 YSLEER.

Many counts were recorded for this clonotype. V is TRBV11-2 and J is TRBJ2-1; TRBD2 matches 11 bases. V lost 1 base and J lost 6; bases outside the gene matches: 11. CDR1 is SGHAT and CDR2 is FQNNGV in the germline V gene. The CDR3 is made up of 18 amino acids. CDR3 sequence: CASSLGVIAGGPRNEQFF. CDR3 sequence (DNA): TGTGCCAGCAGCTTAGGGGTCATAGCGGGGGGGCCCCGCAATGAGCAGTTCTTC.

The rearrangement links TRBV5-1 to TRBJ2-1; 10 bases fit TRBD2. V shed 0 bases, J shed 8 bases, and the junction held 11 bases outside the gene matches. This CDR3 has 17 residues. The germline V gene encodes CDR1 SGHRS and CDR2 YFSETQ. The CDR3, as DNA: TGCGCCAGCAGCTTGGAAAGCGGGAGGGCCGTAAACTATGAGCAGTTCTTC. The encoded protein is CASSLESGRAVNYEQFF.

This clonotype was counted between two and nine times. The chain employs TRBV7-8 and TRBJ2-7; 10 nucleotides line up with TRBD1. CDR1 is SGHVS, CDR2 FQNEAQ, per germline. Trimming took 5 bases from V and 3 from J; bases not matched to a gene: 10. This CDR3 has 16 residues. CDR3 sequence: CASSAYEGQGLYEQYF. For the CDR3, the DNA is TGTGCCAGCAGCGCGTATGAGGGACAGGGGCTCTACGAGCAGTACTTC.

The V and J genes are TRBV9 and TRBJ2-1; perhaps TRBD1 as D (6 bases). Trimming took off 0 bases at V and 5 bases at J, with 12 bases between the two ends. Germline CDR1 reads SGDLS; CDR2 reads YYNGEE. The CDR3 is made up of 15 amino acids. The CDR3 sequence is CASSVVPTGNNEQFF. In nucleotides, the CDR3 is TGTGCCAGCAGCGTAGTGCCGACAGGAAACAATGAGCAGTTCTTC.

This clonotype showed up many times. The chain is built from TRBV29-1 and TRBJ2-1; D is ambiguous. Germline loops: CDR1 SQVTM, CDR2 ANQGSEA. V was pared by 5 bases and J by 4 bases, with 6 bases between. This CDR3 comprises 11 residues. The CDR3 DNA reads TGCAGCGTTTACAATTACAATGAGCAGTTCTTC. It codes for CSVYNYNEQFF.

This sequence joins TRBV14 and TRBJ1-1, with D unclear. The length of the CDR3 is 15 residues. Germline-derived CDR1 and CDR2 are SGHDN and FVKESK. V gave up 5 bases and J gave up 4 bases, with 17 bases separating them. The chain's CDR3 is CASSELMAGITEAFF. CDR3 nucleotides: TGTGCCAGCAGCGAGCTAATGGCCGGGATCACTGAAGCTTTCTTT.

This clonotype was picked up many times. The chain uses TRBV7-9 and TRBJ1-2, with D tentatively TRBD1 (6 bases). Trimming shortened V by 0 bases and J by 6 bases, and 11 bases separated the two germline ends. CDR1 and CDR2 (germline): SEHNR, FQNEAQ (reference sequence). The CDR3 covers 14 residues. The CDR3 nucleotides read TGTGCCAGCAGCTTAGCTGGCCCAGGGGATGGCTACACCTTC. It codes for CASSLAGPGDGYTF.

In this sample, this clonotype turned up a few times. The rearrangement joins TRBV29-1 to TRBJ2-5; a weak D match, TRBD2 (5 bases). Trimming took off 7 bases at V and 3 bases at J, with 18 bases between the two ends. Germline CDR1 SQVTM, CDR2 ANQGSEA. CDR3 length: 14 amino acids. The CDR3 region has the DNA TGCAGCGCTGTCCCTAGAGGGAGTGAAGAGACCCAGTACTTC. Its protein product is CSAVPRGSEETQYF. Together with reference TRBV29-1 and TRBJ2-5, the CDR3 gives the full variable domain: SAVISQKPSRDICQRGTSLTIQCQVDSQVTMMFWYRQQPGQSLTLIATANQGSEATYESGFVIDKFPISRPNLTFSTLTVSNMSPEDSSIYLCSAVPRGSEETQYFGPGTRLLVL.

In its sample, this clonotype was seen many times. The V gene is TRBV6-1, the J gene TRBJ2-3; no firm D call. The germline CDR1 and CDR2 sequences are MNHNS and SASEGT. The CDR3 is 15 residues long. V shed 1 base and J shed 2 bases, with 10 bases lying between them. The CDR3 DNA follows: TGTGCCAGCAGTGAAGTCCGAAGCCTCACAGATACGCAGTATTTT. This encodes CASSEVRSLTDTQYF.

This chain uses TRBV12-3 or TRBV12-4 with TRBJ2-1, with 7 positions matching TRBD2. After removal of 6 bases from V and 2 bases from J, the junction contained 7 bases not matched to a gene. CDR3 size: 15 residues. The CDR3 is CASRPPSGPYNEQFF. CDR3 coding DNA: TGTGCCAGCAGACCTCCTAGCGGCCCCTACAATGAGCAGTTCTTC.

The chain links TRBV4-1 to TRBJ2-2; D may be TRBD1 (5 bases). Trimming took off 4 bases at V and 4 bases at J, with 13 bases between the two ends. The CDR3 contains 15 residues. Germline values: CDR1 MGHRA, CDR2 YSYEKL. The CDR3 loop is CASSPGRVITGELFF. The CDR3 coding sequence is TGCGCCAGCAGCCCTGGCAGGGTGATCACCGGGGAGCTGTTTTTT.

This clonotype is categorized as large. The rearrangement uses TRBV9 and TRBJ1-3; a weak D match, TRBD1 (6 bases). Germline V CDR1 and CDR2: SGDLS, YYNGEE. V was clipped by 4 bases and J by 7 bases, with 15 bases between them. CDR3 length equals 14 residues. The CDR3 coding sequence is TGTGCCAGCAGCTCCCTAGGGGGGATCAACACCATATATTTT. Translating it yields CASSSLGGINTIYF.

The J gene is TRBJ2-2, the V gene TRBV2; the match to TRBD1 covers 9 bases. The germline V gene encodes CDR1 SNHLY and CDR2 FYNNEI. The CDR3 is 12 amino acids. The CDR3 nucleotides read TGTGGACAGGGGGGGAGCACCGGGGAGCTGTTTTTT. Protein: CGQGGSTGELFF.